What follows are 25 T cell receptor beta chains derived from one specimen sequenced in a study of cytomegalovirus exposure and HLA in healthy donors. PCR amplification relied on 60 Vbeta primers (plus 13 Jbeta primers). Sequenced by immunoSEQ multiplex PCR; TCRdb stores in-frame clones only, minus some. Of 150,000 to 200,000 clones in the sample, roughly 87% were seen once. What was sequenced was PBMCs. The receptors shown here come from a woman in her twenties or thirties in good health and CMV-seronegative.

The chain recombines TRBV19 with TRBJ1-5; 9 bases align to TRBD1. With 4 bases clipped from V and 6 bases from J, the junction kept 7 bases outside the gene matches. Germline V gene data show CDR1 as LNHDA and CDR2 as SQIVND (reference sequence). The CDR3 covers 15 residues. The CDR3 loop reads CASSTPGTGFQPQHF. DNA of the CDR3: TGTGCCAGTAGTACCCCCGGGACAGGGTTTCAGCCCCAGCATTTT.

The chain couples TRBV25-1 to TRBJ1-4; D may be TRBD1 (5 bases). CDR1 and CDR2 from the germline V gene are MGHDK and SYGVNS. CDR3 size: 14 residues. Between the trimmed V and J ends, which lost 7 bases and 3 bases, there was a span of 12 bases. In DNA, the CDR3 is TGTGCCAGCATCTTCAGGGCCCCTAATGAAAAACTGTTTTTT. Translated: CASIFRAPNEKLFF.

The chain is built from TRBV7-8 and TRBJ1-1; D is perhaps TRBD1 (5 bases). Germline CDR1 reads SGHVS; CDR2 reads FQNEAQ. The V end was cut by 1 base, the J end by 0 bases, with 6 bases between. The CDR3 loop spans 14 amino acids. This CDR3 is CASSLGQMNTEAFF. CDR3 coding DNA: TGTGCCAGCAGCTTAGGACAGATGAACACTGAAGCTTTCTTT.

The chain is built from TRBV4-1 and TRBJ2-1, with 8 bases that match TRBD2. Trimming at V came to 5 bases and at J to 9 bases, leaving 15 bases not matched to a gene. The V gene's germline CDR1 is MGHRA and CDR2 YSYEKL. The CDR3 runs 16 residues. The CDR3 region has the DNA TGCGCCAGCAGCTTAAGCCCCGGGACTAGTCCCGGTGAGCAGTTCTTC. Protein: CASSLSPGTSPGEQFF.

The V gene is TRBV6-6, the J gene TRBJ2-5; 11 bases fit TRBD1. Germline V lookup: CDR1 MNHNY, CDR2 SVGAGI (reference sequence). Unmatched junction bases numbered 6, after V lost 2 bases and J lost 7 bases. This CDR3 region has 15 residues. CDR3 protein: CASSYPQGQGATQYF. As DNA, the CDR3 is TGTGCCAGCAGTTACCCTCAAGGACAGGGGGCGACCCAGTACTTC.

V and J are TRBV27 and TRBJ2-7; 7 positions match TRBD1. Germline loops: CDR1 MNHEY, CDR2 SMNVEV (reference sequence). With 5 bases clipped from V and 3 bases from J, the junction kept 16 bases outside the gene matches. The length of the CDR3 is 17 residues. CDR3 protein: CASSRSHTGTADYEQYF. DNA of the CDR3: TGTGCCAGCAGTCGATCTCACACCGGGACAGCGGACTACGAGCAGTACTTC.

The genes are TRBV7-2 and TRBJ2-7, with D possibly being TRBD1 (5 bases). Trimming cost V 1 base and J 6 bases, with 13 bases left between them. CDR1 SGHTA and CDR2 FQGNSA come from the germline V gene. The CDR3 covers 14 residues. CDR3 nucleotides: TGTGCCAGCAGCTTAGGACAGACCCCAATCGAGCAGTACGTC. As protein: CASSLGQTPIEQYV.

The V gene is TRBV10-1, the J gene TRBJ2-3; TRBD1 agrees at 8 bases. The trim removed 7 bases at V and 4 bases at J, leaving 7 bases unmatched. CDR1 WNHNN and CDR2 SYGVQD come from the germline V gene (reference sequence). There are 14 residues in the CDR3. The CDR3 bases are TGCGCCAGCACCGGACAGGGAAATCCAGATACGCAGTATTTT. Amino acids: CASTGQGNPDTQYF.

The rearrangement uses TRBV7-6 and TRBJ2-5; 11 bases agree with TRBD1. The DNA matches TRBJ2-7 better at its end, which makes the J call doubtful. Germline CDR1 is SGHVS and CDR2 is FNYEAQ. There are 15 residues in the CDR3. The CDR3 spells CASSSWTGGMNEQYF. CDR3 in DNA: TGTGCCAGCAGCTCCTGGACAGGGGGCATGAACGAGCAGTACTTC.

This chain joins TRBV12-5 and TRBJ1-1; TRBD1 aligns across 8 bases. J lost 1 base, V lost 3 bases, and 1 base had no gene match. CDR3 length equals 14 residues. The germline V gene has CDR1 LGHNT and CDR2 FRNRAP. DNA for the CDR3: TGTGCTAGTGGTTTCGGACAGGGGAACACTGAAGCTTTCTTT. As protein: CASGFGQGNTEAFF.

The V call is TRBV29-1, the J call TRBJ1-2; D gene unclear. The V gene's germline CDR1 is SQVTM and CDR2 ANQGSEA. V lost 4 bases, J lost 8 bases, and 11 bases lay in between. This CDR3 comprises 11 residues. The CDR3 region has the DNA TGCAGCGTTGGCGGGAGCGAGGGCTACACCTTC. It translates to CSVGGSEGYTF.

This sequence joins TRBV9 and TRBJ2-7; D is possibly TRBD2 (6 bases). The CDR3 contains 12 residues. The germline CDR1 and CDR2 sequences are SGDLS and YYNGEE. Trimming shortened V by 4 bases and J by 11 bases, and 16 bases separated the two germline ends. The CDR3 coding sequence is TGTGCCAGCAGCCAGACGGGGGTTTACAAGTACTTC. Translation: CASSQTGVYKYF.

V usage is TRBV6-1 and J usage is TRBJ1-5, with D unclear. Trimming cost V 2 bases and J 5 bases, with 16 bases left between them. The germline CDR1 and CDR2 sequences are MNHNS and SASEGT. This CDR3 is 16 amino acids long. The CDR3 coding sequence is TGTGCCAGCAGTGAATATAGGACCGGAGGGCATCAGCCCCAGCATTTT. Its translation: CASSEYRTGGHQPQHF.

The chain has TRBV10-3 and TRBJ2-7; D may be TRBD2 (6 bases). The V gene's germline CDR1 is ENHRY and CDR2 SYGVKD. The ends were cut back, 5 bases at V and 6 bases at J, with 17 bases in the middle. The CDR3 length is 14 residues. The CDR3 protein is CAISRSREVREQYF. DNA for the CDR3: TGTGCCATCAGTAGGTCCAGGGAGGTTCGCGAGCAGTACTTC.

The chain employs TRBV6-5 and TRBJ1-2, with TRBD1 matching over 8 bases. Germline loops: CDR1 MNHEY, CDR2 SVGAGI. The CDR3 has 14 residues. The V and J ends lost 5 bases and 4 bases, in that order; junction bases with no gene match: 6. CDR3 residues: CASSPTGGGYGYTF. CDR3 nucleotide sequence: TGTGCCAGCAGTCCAACAGGGGGAGGCTATGGCTACACCTTC.

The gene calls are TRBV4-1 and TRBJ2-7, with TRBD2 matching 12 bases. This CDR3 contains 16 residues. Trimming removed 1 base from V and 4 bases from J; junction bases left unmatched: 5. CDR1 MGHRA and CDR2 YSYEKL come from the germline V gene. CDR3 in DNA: TGCGCCAGCAGCCAAGGTCCTAGCGGGAGGGTATACGAGCAGTACTTC. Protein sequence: CASSQGPSGRVYEQYF.

CDR3 sequence reads: CATSRAGTTNTEAFF. The CDR3 bases are TGTGCCACCAGCAGAGCCGGGACAACGAACACTGAAGCTTTCTTT. This chain uses TRBV15 with TRBJ1-1; TRBD1 is a possible D gene (6 bases). CDR1 is LNHNV, CDR2 YYDKDF, per germline (reference sequence). The CDR3 has 15 amino acids. V lost 1 base, J lost 1 base, and 10 bases lay in between.

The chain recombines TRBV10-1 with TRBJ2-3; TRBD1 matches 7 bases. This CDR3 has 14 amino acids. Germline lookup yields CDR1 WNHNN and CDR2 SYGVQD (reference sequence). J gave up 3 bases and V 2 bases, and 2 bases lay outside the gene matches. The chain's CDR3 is CASSEVDRTDTQYF. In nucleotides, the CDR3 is TGCGCCAGCAGTGAGGTGGACAGGACAGATACGCAGTATTTT.

CDR3 nucleotide sequence: TGTGCCAGCAGTGAATTGGGGGCGCAGGGAAACACCATATATTTT. Its protein product is CASSELGAQGNTIYF. The genes are TRBV25-1 and TRBJ2-2, with a possible D match to TRBD1 (6 bases). The DNA end is a closer match to TRBJ1-3, so the J assignment may be wrong. Germline V gene lookup returns CDR1 MGHDK and CDR2 SYGVNS. The CDR3 length is 15 residues.

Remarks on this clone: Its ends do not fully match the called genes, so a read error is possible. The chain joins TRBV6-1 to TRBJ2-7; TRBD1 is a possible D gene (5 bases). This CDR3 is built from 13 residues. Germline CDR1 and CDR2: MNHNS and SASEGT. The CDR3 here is CATSITGTHEQYF. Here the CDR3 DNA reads TGTGCCACCAGTATCACAGGTACCCACGAGCAGTACTTC.

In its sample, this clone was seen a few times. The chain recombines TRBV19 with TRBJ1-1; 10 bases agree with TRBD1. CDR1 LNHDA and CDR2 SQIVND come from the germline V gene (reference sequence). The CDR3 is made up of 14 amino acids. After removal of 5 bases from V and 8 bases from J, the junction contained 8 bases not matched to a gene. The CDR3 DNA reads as TGTGCCAGTAGTCTGGACAGGGGGAAGGACGAAGCTTTCTTT. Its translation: CASSLDRGKDEAFF.

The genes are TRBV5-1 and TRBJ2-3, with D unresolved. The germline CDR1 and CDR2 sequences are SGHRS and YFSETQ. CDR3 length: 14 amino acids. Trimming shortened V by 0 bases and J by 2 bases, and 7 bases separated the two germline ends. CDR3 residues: CASSLVVSTDTQYF. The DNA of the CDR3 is TGCGCCAGCAGCTTGGTCGTCTCCACAGATACGCAGTATTTT.

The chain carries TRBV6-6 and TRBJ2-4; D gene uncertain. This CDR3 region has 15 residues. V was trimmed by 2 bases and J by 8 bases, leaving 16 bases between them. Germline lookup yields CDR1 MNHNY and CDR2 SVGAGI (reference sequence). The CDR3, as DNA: TGTGCCAGCAGTTACAACCCCCCTAAATCGGACATTCAGTACTTC. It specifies CASSYNPPKSDIQYF.

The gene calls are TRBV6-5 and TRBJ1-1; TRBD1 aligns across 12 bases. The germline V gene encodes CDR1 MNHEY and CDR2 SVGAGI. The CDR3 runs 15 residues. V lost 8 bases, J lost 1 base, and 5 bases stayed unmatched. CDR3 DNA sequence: TGTGCCAGCCGAAGGGGACAGGGGGCGAACACTGAAGCTTTCTTT. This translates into CASRRGQGANTEAFF.

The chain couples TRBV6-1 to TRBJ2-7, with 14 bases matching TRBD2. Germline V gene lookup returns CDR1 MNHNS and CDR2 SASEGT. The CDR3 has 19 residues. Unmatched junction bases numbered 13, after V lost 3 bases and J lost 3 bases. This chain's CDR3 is CASSDPTSGRARFGYEQYF. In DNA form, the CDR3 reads TGTGCCAGCAGTGACCCGACTAGCGGGAGGGCCCGATTCGGCTACGAGCAGTACTTC.